This TCR beta chain was recorded in a study of tumor and adjacent non-tumor tissue in lung cancer. This sample's RNA came from whole unsorted tissue. This non-tumor lung sample came from over 3 cm beyond the tumor edge. In regard to this clonotype: What it binds is not known. Germline and junction disagree at one end, which may indicate a read error.

The library came from three nested PCR rounds adapted from ARM-PCR protocols. One entry per CDR3 protein, called by TCRdb with MiXCR from the multiplex PCR reads. The data hold some 100,000 distinct CDR3 sequences, with 55% to 65% observed a single time. The CDR3 covers 16 residues. CDR1 and CDR2 from the germline V gene are SGHAT and FQNNGV. Whole-study results and caveats: Tumor tissue had significantly higher TCR diversity than normal lung.

The sequencing sample was made of distant non-tumor lung tissue. The chain uses TRBV11-2 and TRBJ2-2, with 9 bases that match TRBD1. The receptor comes from a man aged 25-45 years with non-small cell lung cancer. The CDR3 DNA follows: TGTGTCAGCAGCTTAGGGGGGACAGGGCTGGCCGGGGGGCTGTTTTTT. Its protein is CVSSLGGTGLAGGLFF. Filled out from reference TRBV11-2 and TRBJ2-2, the complete variable domain reads EAGVAQSPRYKIIEKRQSVAFWCNPISGHATLYWYQQILGQGPKLLIQFQNNGVVDDSQLPKDRFSAERLKGVDSTLKIQPAKLEDSAVYLCVSSLGGTGLAGGLFFGEGSRLTVL.